A single T cell receptor (beta chain) is shown here with its context. The target antigen is unknown. The data were taken from a study of cytomegalovirus exposure and HLA in healthy donors. About the research overall: In a later analysis, the 130 or so validation repertoires were reported to have used the same platform as the roughly 670 first-cohort repertoires.

The donors were members of the validation cohort comprising over a hundred subjects, separate from the roughly 730-subject first cohort. Study findings and constraints: More than 150 TCR beta chains were listed as cytomegalovirus-associated. Confirmation was obtained in vitro that a few CMV-associated chains are specific for CMV antigens.

Produced via immunoSEQ multiplex PCR; TCRdb's table is partial and in-frame only. The table lists tens of thousands of clones, roughly 94% of them singletons. Trimming cost V 1 base and J 2 bases, with 11 bases left between them. The CDR3 sequence is 16 residues long. From germline, CDR1 is SNHLY and CDR2 FYNNEI. The chain combines TRBV2 with TRBJ1-4, with unresolved D. The clonotype was recovered from a man aged 18 to 29 in good health and CMV-seropositive. Sequenced: PBMCs. The CDR3 spells CASSEDEDGTNEKLFF. CDR3 sequence (DNA): TGTGCCAGCAGTGAAGATGAGGATGGTACTAATGAAAAACTGTTTTTT.